Below are 24 T cell receptor beta chains sequenced from a single sample in a study of identical twins. TCRdb re-called the 5' RACE reads with MiXCR, one entry per CDR3 protein. The sample lists fewer than 550,000 distinct CDR3 sequences, approximately 15% seen once, with about 0.97% in the top ten. The same sample was also studied in work on yellow fever vaccine responses in identical twins.

The sequencing sample was made of CD4+ T cells sorted from blood. These receptors all stem from a young woman in good health.

At least ten counts were recorded for this clonotype. V is TRBV5-1 and J is TRBJ2-7; perhaps TRBD2 as D (8 bases). The V gene lost 3 bases and the J gene lost 2 bases, with 18 bases spanning the gap. Germline-derived CDR1 and CDR2 are SGHRS and YFSETQ. The length of the CDR3 is 16 residues. The CDR3, as DNA: TGCGCCAGCAGCTCTAAGGGGGCGGGGGGACCCTACGAGCAGTACTTC. Its translation is CASSSKGAGGPYEQYF.

Many counts were recorded for this clonotype. V gene TRBV29-1 combines with J gene TRBJ2-7; 7 positions agree with TRBD1. The CDR3 contains 13 residues. The ends lost 7 bases at V and 2 bases at J; junction bases unmatched: 8. The germline V gene has CDR1 SQVTM and CDR2 ANQGSEA. The CDR3 here is CSGVGQDPYEQYF. CDR3 coding DNA: TGCAGCGGTGTTGGACAGGACCCCTACGAGCAGTACTTC.

The chain uses TRBV6-6 and TRBJ2-2, with D unclear. V lost 11 bases and J 6 bases, leaving 13 bases between the germline ends. The CDR3 is 12 amino acids. Germline CDR1 and CDR2: MNHNY and SVGAGI (reference sequence). The chain's CDR3 is CAYAAPAGELFF. The CDR3 DNA is TGTGCCTACGCGGCCCCAGCCGGGGAGCTGTTTTTT.

The chain is built from TRBV7-6 and TRBJ2-1, with D unclear. The length of the CDR3 is 14 residues. Germline V gene lookup returns CDR1 SGHVS and CDR2 FNYEAQ. Deletions cut 1 base from V and 4 bases from J, with 8 bases between. The DNA for the CDR3 is TGTGCCAGCAGCTTAGAGTCTGGATACAATGAGCAGTTCTTC. Encoded protein: CASSLESGYNEQFF. Looking up the rest from reference TRBV7-6 and TRBJ2-1 gives the full variable domain: GAGVSQSPRYKVTKRGQDVALRCDPISGHVSLYWYRQALGQGPEFLTYFNYEAQQDKSGLPNDRFSAERPEGSISTLTIQRTEQRDSAMYRCASSLESGYNEQFFGPGTRLTVL.

V usage is TRBV20-1 and J usage is TRBJ2-1, with D perhaps TRBD1 or TRBD2 (5 bases each). The CDR3 is made up of 13 amino acids. V lost 3 bases and J lost 14, with 20 bases in between. In germline, CDR1 is DFQATT, CDR2 SNEGSKA (reference sequence). The CDR3 DNA sequence: TGCAGTGCTAGGGCGCGCGGGTCAACAGGAGAGTTCTTC. The encoded protein is CSARARGSTGEFF.

This clonotype has at least ten counts. The CDR3 DNA reads as TGTGCCAGCAGCTTAACCAGCCGGACGGGACACCGCGGACGACAGACCCAGTACTTC. It specifies CASSLTSRTGHRGRQTQYF. The chain uses TRBV7-8 and TRBJ2-5, with TRBD1 as a possible D gene (6 bases). Germline V gene lookup returns CDR1 SGHVS and CDR2 FQNEAQ. Trimming shortened V by 2 bases and J by 6 bases, and 28 bases separated the two germline ends. The CDR3 covers 19 residues.

V is TRBV20-1 and J is TRBJ1-6; perhaps TRBD1 as D (5 bases). Germline lookup yields CDR1 DFQATT and CDR2 SNEGSKA (reference sequence). Deletions cut 4 bases from V and 10 bases from J, with 17 bases between. CDR3 length: 14 residues. The CDR3 region has the DNA TGCAGTGCTATCTCCGGGGGTTTGGTCTCACCCCTCCACTTT. It is translated as CSAISGGLVSPLHF.

The chain employs TRBV9 and TRBJ1-1; TRBD1 is a possible D gene (5 bases). Trimming left V 0 bases short and J 5 bases short, with 8 bases between. Germline values: CDR1 SGDLS, CDR2 YYNGEE. The CDR3 sequence is 13 residues long. The CDR3 DNA sequence: TGTGCCAGCAGCGTAGCAGGGTTTACTGAAGCTTTCTTT. Its protein product is CASSVAGFTEAFF.

The V gene is TRBV5-1, the J gene TRBJ1-5, with a tentative D call TRBD1 (5 bases). V lost 0 bases to trimming and J lost 5 bases, with 12 bases between them. The CDR3 covers 15 residues. Germline V lookup: CDR1 SGHRS, CDR2 YFSETQ. CDR3 bases: TGCGCCAGCAGCTTGGGGCAGGGTAGTTATCAGCCCCAGCATTTT. This translates into CASSLGQGSYQPQHF.

The rearrangement links TRBV25-1 to TRBJ2-1; D remains unclear. V gave up 1 base and J gave up 9 bases, with 16 bases separating them. Germline CDR1 and CDR2: MGHDK and SYGVNS. The CDR3 loop spans 15 amino acids. CDR3: CASSESGGPLGEQFF. The CDR3 DNA reads as TGTGCCAGCAGTGAATCTGGTGGACCCCTGGGTGAGCAGTTCTTC.

This clonotype has only a few counts. V is TRBV24-1 and J is TRBJ2-1; 12 bases agree with TRBD1. Germline values: CDR1 KGHDR, CDR2 SFDVKD. V dropped 4 bases and J dropped 9; count of bases not matched to a gene: 12. The length of the CDR3 is 17 residues. The CDR3 is CATSDPRGGTGGGEQFF. The DNA for the CDR3 is TGTGCCACCAGTGACCCACGAGGGGGGACAGGGGGCGGTGAGCAGTTCTTC.

CDR3 protein: CASSLRGPTINEQFF. The DNA for the CDR3 is TGTGCCAGCAGCTTAAGGGGGCCGACGATCAATGAGCAGTTCTTC. J is TRBJ2-1 and V is TRBV7-8, with 7 bases fitting TRBD1. Per the germline V gene, CDR1 is SGHVS and CDR2 is FQNEAQ. The CDR3 runs 15 residues. J lost 6 bases, V lost 2 bases, and 7 bases had no gene match. Together with reference TRBV7-8 and TRBJ2-1, the CDR3 gives the full variable domain: GAGVSQSPRYKVAKRGQDVALRCDPISGHVSLFWYQQALGQGPEFLTYFQNEAQLDKSGLPSDRFFAERPEGSVSTLKIQRTQQEDSAVYLCASSLRGPTINEQFFGPGTRLTVL.

This clonotype was detected only a few times. V usage is TRBV10-3 and J usage is TRBJ2-7; TRBD2 is a possible D gene (5 bases). The CDR3 length is 15 residues. V gave up 6 bases and J gave up 5 bases, with 20 bases separating them. Germline assignment: CDR1 ENHRY and CDR2 SYGVKD. In DNA form, the CDR3 reads TGTGCCATCAGCAGAGGGAATTACGGGAAGGACGAGCAGTACTTC. As protein: CAISRGNYGKDEQYF.

This clonotype has at least ten counts. This chain joins TRBV6-1 and TRBJ2-6, with a weak D call TRBD1 (7 bases). CDR3 length equals 15 residues. Trimming took 8 bases from V and 2 from J, leaving 13 bases between them. The germline CDR1 and CDR2 sequences are MNHNS and SASEGT. The CDR3 sequence is CASSQGGAGANVLTF. CDR3 nucleotide sequence: TGTGCCAGCTCCCAGGGGGGTGCTGGGGCCAACGTCCTGACTTTC.

This clonotype has at least ten counts. V is TRBV3-1 and J is TRBJ2-1, with D unresolved. Trimming cost V 1 base and J 5 bases, with 6 bases left between them. Germline CDR1 and CDR2: LGHDT and YNNKEL (reference sequence). The CDR3 sequence is 13 residues long. The CDR3 spells CASSQVGNNEQFF. The CDR3 nucleotides are TGTGCCAGCAGCCAAGTGGGTAACAATGAGCAGTTCTTC.

V gene TRBV18 combines with J gene TRBJ2-5, with D perhaps given as TRBD1 or TRBD2 (5 bases each). Trimming took off 6 bases at V and 1 base at J, with 18 bases between the two ends. Looked up from germline, CDR1 is KGHSH and CDR2 is LQKENI. This CDR3 comprises 16 residues. The chain's CDR3 is CASSGEWGSIQETQYF. CDR3 coding DNA: TGTGCCAGCTCGGGGGAGTGGGGGTCGATCCAAGAGACCCAGTACTTC. The full variable domain, its missing parts supplied by reference TRBV18 and TRBJ2-5, is NAGVMQNPRHLVRRRGQEARLRCSPMKGHSHVYWYRQLPEEGLKFMVYLQKENIIDESGMPKERFSAEFPKEGPSILRIQQVVRGDSAAYFCASSGEWGSIQETQYFGPGTRLLVL.

Many counts were recorded for this clonotype. The gene calls are TRBV12-3 or TRBV12-4 and TRBJ1-2, with 7 bases fitting TRBD1. J gave up 7 bases and V 5 bases, and 1 base lay outside the gene matches. This CDR3 contains 11 residues. The CDR3 loop is CASSRQGGYTF. CDR3 in DNA: TGTGCCAGCAGTCGACAGGGTGGCTACACCTTC.

The V call is TRBV7-8, the J call TRBJ2-1; D unclear. Germline assignment: CDR1 SGHVS and CDR2 FQNEAQ. V was trimmed by 0 bases and J by 5 bases, leaving 8 bases between them. This CDR3 contains 14 residues. The CDR3 region is CASSLAARNNEQFF. In DNA form, the CDR3 reads TGTGCCAGCAGCTTAGCTGCCAGGAACAATGAGCAGTTCTTC. Full variable domain (outside the CDR3, taken from reference TRBV7-8 and TRBJ2-1): GAGVSQSPRYKVAKRGQDVALRCDPISGHVSLFWYQQALGQGPEFLTYFQNEAQLDKSGLPSDRFFAERPEGSVSTLKIQRTQQEDSAVYLCASSLAARNNEQFFGPGTRLTVL.

The J gene is TRBJ1-2, the V gene TRBV29-1; no definite D call. This CDR3 spans 11 amino acids. V lost 7 bases and J lost 5, with 11 bases in between. Germline V lookup: CDR1 SQVTM, CDR2 ANQGSEA. In nucleotides, the CDR3 is TGCAGCGCCGCGGATGGATATGGCTACACCTTC. Translating gives CSAADGYGYTF.

V and J are TRBV5-1 and TRBJ2-7; weak D call: TRBD2 (5 bases). The V end was cut by 6 bases, the J end by 2 bases, with 12 bases between. Germline lookup yields CDR1 SGHRS and CDR2 YFSETQ. The CDR3 loop spans 13 amino acids. CDR3 bases: TGCGCCAGCACCCCCTCCGGGACCTACGAGCAGTACTTC. Protein sequence: CASTPSGTYEQYF.

The rearrangement uses TRBV12-3 or TRBV12-4 and TRBJ2-7; TRBD1 matches at 7 bases. The CDR3 consists of 16 residues. Trimming at V came to 4 bases and at J to 5 bases, leaving 14 bases not matched to a gene. In DNA, the CDR3 is TGTGCCAGCAGTTCGACCACCCGAAGGGGGCACGACGAGCAGTACTTC. Its protein product is CASSSTTRRGHDEQYF.

This clonotype was recorded many times. This sequence joins TRBV7-2 and TRBJ2-2; 8 nucleotides align to TRBD2. This CDR3 spans 15 amino acids. Germline V lookup: CDR1 SGHTA, CDR2 FQGNSA. V was pared by 4 bases and J by 2 bases, with 3 bases of the junction left unmatched. Here the CDR3 DNA reads TGTGCCAGCAGCTCGGGACTAGATAACACCGGGGAGCTGTTTTTT. Translating it yields CASSSGLDNTGELFF.

This rearrangement joins TRBV6-1 to TRBJ1-3, with 9 nucleotides matching TRBD1. The CDR3 is 15 residues long. Germline V gives CDR1 MNHNS, CDR2 SASEGT. The V segment lost 6 bases and the J segment 6 bases; nucleotides outside the gene matches: 9. The CDR3 is CASRRDRERENTIYF. In DNA form, the CDR3 reads TGTGCCAGCAGACGGGACAGGGAAAGAGAAAACACCATATATTTT.

There are many counts of this clonotype. The rearrangement links TRBV20-1 to TRBJ2-3; 12 bases are a match to TRBD2. Germline CDR1 reads DFQATT; CDR2 reads SNEGSKA (reference sequence). The CDR3 contains 14 residues. Unmatched junction bases numbered 8, after V lost 6 bases and J lost 7 bases. The DNA for the CDR3 is TGCAGTGCCGACGCCGGGACTAGCGGGTATACGCAGTATTTT. This translates into CSADAGTSGYTQYF.